This T cell receptor beta chain is from a study of T cell responses to AZD1222 COVID-19 vaccine. CDR3 length: 13 residues. V was clipped by 8 bases and J by 2 bases, with 13 bases between them. CDR1 is MRHNA and CDR2 is SNTAGT in the germline V gene. Using immunoSEQ multiplex PCR, the repertoire was profiled, and TCRdb retains in-frame clones only, with some absent. Of about 130,000 clones detected, 90% to 95% appear once; the ten largest clones hold approximately 2.8%. Overall study results and limits: Researchers took repertoire samples only after the peak T cell response had come. It should be noted that donors were predominantly white British and more often female, and clonal diversity was possibly underestimated.

Concerning this clone itself: The antigen is undetermined.

The chain recombines TRBV6-4 with TRBJ2-7; possibly TRBD2 for D (6 bases). Specimen: peripheral blood, collected on day 0 of AZD1222 vaccination. This receptor was taken from an adult in good health. CDR3 in amino acids: CASGGRKAYEQYF. The CDR3, as DNA: TGTGCCAGCGGGGGGAGGAAAGCCTACGAGCAGTACTTC.